The entry below describes one T cell receptor beta chain. This clone was seen more than once but under ten times. Its antigen is still unknown. The sample holds no much larger clone one base away, and base qualities are not on file. The sample is drawn from a study of cytomegalovirus exposure and HLA in healthy donors (dated by TCRdb to the late 2010s). In the study overall: In an earlier analysis of 587 of the donors, around 290 Gb of sequence data and some 120 million unique TCR beta sequences from 180 million or so T cells were reported. In addition to the first cohort of 666 subjects, a separate validation cohort of approximately 130 different subjects was used. A handful of DR-DQ haplotypes were treated as single units for association and clustering because of strong linkage in the cohort. Typing coverage varied by locus: 629-630 donors for A, B, C, DRB1 and DQB1; roughly 510 for DQA1; 600 to 610 for DPA1; more than 450 for DPB1. A later analysis re-examined previously published TCR beta repertoires from just over 650 donors and added high-resolution HLA genotyping to investigate patterns of TCR occurrence. Donor age, sex, ethnicity and CMV serostatus were compiled together with the repertoire data. The aim of the study was to test whether cataloging public T cell receptors could identify signatures of past pathogen exposure. Rather than using new phenotypic data, the later analysis identified candidate immune exposures from TCR beta sequences and from how often those sequences occurred across donors. Among 300 to 500 genotyped donors of the cohort, an average of roughly 230,000 unique TCR beta nucleotide sequences was sequenced per donor, of which about 18% were non-productive. To predict cytomegalovirus infection status, the study combined high-throughput TCR immunosequencing, statistical association of individual TCRs with disease status, and machine learning. In an earlier analysis of around 540 of the donors, high-throughput TCR beta sequencing was used to judge whether each TCR beta V gene segment behaved as functional or pseudogenic. A later genetic analysis took genome-wide SNP genotypes for about 65% of the 666 donors and used that subset as a discovery cohort. Of the 300 to 500 genotyped donors, roughly 76% were placed in the genetic ancestry cluster associated with self-reported Caucasian donors. The study profiled the T cell repertoires of about 640 subjects by immunosequencing and related them to cytomegalovirus serostatus. All discovery cohort repertoires had been generated on a single sequencing platform. Around 300 gigabases of sequencing data and 70 million to 85 million unique TCR sequences were included in an early release covering several hundred HLA-typed donors. HLA typing covered class I and class II loci at four-digit resolution.

Results the study describes overall, beyond this receptor: A later analysis reported that several top co-occurrence clusters appeared linked to parvovirus B19, influenza, CMV and Epstein-Barr virus. Some IMGT-functional V segments, including TRBV6-2 and TRBV6-3, could not be told apart with the 87-base-pair reads, so those segments were excluded. In an earlier analysis of under 600 of the donors, most TCR beta V segments were observed in productive rearrangements about 90% or about 30% of the time, broadly matching IMGT annotations. In a later analysis, most CMV-associated TCR beta chains were found to appear HLA-restricted, with HLA associations seemingly driven largely by CMV exposure. Specific HLA alleles were associated with 15,000 to 20,000 TCR beta sequences at a false discovery rate of 0.05 in a later analysis. The only immune exposure information available for the cohort was CMV serostatus. The presence/absence analyses assumed that sequencing depth was roughly uniform across donors, and that assumption may not be true. A later genetic analysis associated a missense DCLRE1C variant with V-gene and J-gene trimming of TCR beta chains, and an independent cohort replicated the association. A cluster of highly shared sequence variants was judged likely to be a technical artifact of the sequencing pipeline. The earlier analysis of almost 600 of the donors excluded 15 to 20 rarely observed V segments, including chromosome 9 orphons, because counts were too low. In a later analysis, the rate of TCR association differed among HLA loci, with DRB1 alleles having the most associated TCRs and HLA-C alleles having the fewest. Only TCR beta chains were sequenced in this cohort, and the absence of alpha or paired-chain data limited detectable features. A further reported finding was that TCR beta sequences accurately predicted the HLA-A and HLA-B alleles for most subjects in the first cohort. In a later analysis, HLA-associated TCR beta chains showed more clonal expansion and lower generation probabilities than non-associated chains that were equally common. In vitro tests confirmed that three of the cytomegalovirus-associated TCR beta chains recognize cytomegalovirus antigens. In the study, around 150 TCR beta chains were listed as associated with cytomegalovirus. Correlated functional status among segregating V segments might reflect linkage disequilibrium, but an unknown experimental factor could not be ruled out. According to a later genetic analysis, donors in an Asian-associated ancestry cluster had fewer N-insertions in productive TCRs than the approximately 710-donor mean. While some public TCRs were present in many individuals, most TCR sequences turned up only very rarely across donors. When HLA alleles, especially DR and DQ, strongly co-occurred, attributing TCR associations to individual alleles was difficult. According to the authors, the approach could potentially be generalized to other disease states and immunological phenotypes. HLA typing was unavailable for some donors at each locus, so association tests used only the typed subset. In both the original and validation cohorts, the classifier was reported to diagnose cytomegalovirus status with high specificity and sensitivity.

The method was the immunoSEQ multiplex PCR assay. The multiplex PCR relied on a mix of 60 forward primers for TCR Vbeta segments and 13 reverse primers for TCR Jbeta segments. The CDR3 region of rearranged TCR beta genes was amplified from genomic DNA with a multiplex PCR assay. On the Illumina HiSeq System, the amplified TCR beta libraries were sequenced as 87-base-pair reads. The authors processed their data as follows. In a later analysis, roughly 80 million unique TCR beta chains were counted across the roughly 610 repertoires, and around 11 million of these chains were shared by at least two donors. Raw reads were error-corrected and collapsed into unique sequences with a nearest-neighbor algorithm that merged closely related sequences to remove PCR and sequencing errors. CDR3 sequences were aligned to IMGT reference sequences to assign V, D and J gene segments. For a sequence to be retained, a match of at least six nucleotides was required to both a V gene segment and a J gene segment. A rearrangement was called productive if the CDR3 had no stop codons and remained in frame with V and J, and every other rearrangement was called non-productive. Following IMGT convention, CDR3 was defined as the stretch from the second conserved V-encoded cysteine up to the conserved J-encoded phenylalanine. Sequences without an unambiguous match to a single V gene segment were excluded from the earlier analysis of about 600 of the donors. In an earlier analysis of 450 to 750 of the donors, a V segment was called functional when productive rearrangements were above 56.7%, and segregating when the standard deviation between donors exceeded 5%. A statistical classification framework was built for diagnosing cytomegalovirus status from the catalog of TCR beta chain sequences. In a later analysis, TCR nucleotide sequences were compared against IMGT/GENE-DB human TR gene sequences so that V and J genes could be assigned. Using the TCRdist pipeline, a later analysis assigned CDR3 sequences along with most-parsimonious VDJ recombination scenarios. In a later analysis, every TCR beta chain was defined by the combination of its CDR3 amino acid sequence and its V-gene family, and reads without a unique V-gene family were dropped. A later analysis removed 600 or so highly shared, low-generation-probability nucleotide sequences to deal with suspected cross-contamination and a sequencing artifact. For each public chain, a later analysis derived a clonal expansion index from normalized ranks of inferred template counts within each repertoire. In a later analysis, generation probabilities were computed with a VDJ recombination model fitted to out-of-frame rearrangements, and the resulting probabilities were checked against IGoR. In a later analysis, TCR-TCR, TCR-HLA and TCR-CMV co-occurrence was scored with hypergeometric tests, and a repertoire-size bias correction was applied to TCR pairs. False discovery rates were estimated in a later analysis by permuting HLA or CMV assignments 20 times. In a later analysis, co-occurring TCRs were grouped with DBSCAN, and TCRdist sequence similarity was added when clustering was performed within HLA-allele-positive subsets. Co-occurrence clustering excluded repertoires with fewer than 30,000 or more than 120,000 public chains, plus five with anomalous nucleotide sharing. TCRdb took this table from immuneACCESS and kept in-frame rearrangements with V and J called. Such tables lack part of the clones; where checked against another copy, unresolved V genes explain under half of the gap, and the rest is unexplained. V and J calls plus clone size are reproduced from that table; the DNA served to infer D and trimming. Within this sample are more than 95,000 clones, with over 60% of them counted one time only. The ten largest clones represent 13% of the sample.

The cohort comprised some 700 healthy bone marrow donors. At the time of sampling, all cohort members were nominally healthy, though unrecorded immune exposures were likely present. The donor tested CMV seropositive and was one of the 289 seropositive cohort members. Each donor provided a peripheral blood sample, and peripheral blood mononuclear cells were used for TCR beta sequencing. Genomic DNA was extracted from the blood cell samples with the Qiagen DNeasy Blood Extraction Kit. Measured from the cysteine to the phenylalanine, the CDR3 is 14 residues long. The entry retains the CDR3 DNA only, 42 bases that are in frame from base 1. Taken from the germline V gene, the CDR1 and CDR2 loops are LGHNA and YSLEER. The germline ends are 8 bases apart after V is trimmed by 1 base and J by 1 base.

The chain was built from TRBV4-3 and TRBJ2-7; there is no confident call for the D gene. The source material was PBMCs. The clonotype originates from a woman aged 55-70 years in good health and CMV-seropositive. The DNA reads as follows: TGCGCCAGCAGCCAAGGGGCTTTTTCCTACGAGCAGTACTTC. Its protein is CASSQGAFSYEQYF.